This T cell receptor beta chain was recorded in a study of CD8 T cells in Susac syndrome. V lost 11 bases, J lost 7 bases, and 11 bases lay in between. This CDR3 comprises 11 residues. When the RNA was reverse transcribed, random hexamers were used with an input of roughly 0.45 to 1 ug. TCRdb fed the immunoSEQ multiplex PCR reads into MiXCR, producing one record per CDR3 protein. Altogether 100,000 to 150,000 distinct CDR3 sequences are present, over 75% being singletons, with the ten largest covering roughly 0.5%. Specimen: CD8+ T cells from PBMCs. The sequence was collected from a human donor with multiple sclerosis. The V gene is TRBV12-3 or TRBV12-4, the J gene TRBJ2-2, with D perhaps TRBD2 (5 bases). The chain's CDR3 is CAVGSGGELFF. CDR3 DNA sequence: TGTGCCGTCGGCAGCGGCGGGGAGCTGTTTTTT.